The clone carrying this TCR beta chain was recorded a few times. These data come from a study of blood T cell repertoires in COVID-19. Study overall: PBMCs, B-cell-depleted T cells, or T cells provided the cDNA or gDNA that made up the material.

Generated by immunoSEQ multiplex PCR, the TCRdb table keeps only in-frame clones and is missing some. Of 350,000 to 500,000 clones listed, roughly 84% are singletons. Participant ages covered roughly 18 to 89 years across around 25 US areas. It was within 2 weeks before study entry that exposed participants met a COVID-19 case. Looked up from germline, CDR1 is SGHAT and CDR2 is FQNNGV. V lost 4 bases and J lost 7; bases outside the gene matches: 4. The CDR3 is 14 amino acids. The receptor was derived from a young woman who had been exposed to COVID-19. This chain joins TRBV11-2 and TRBJ1-2; TRBD1 agrees at 12 bases. The sequencing sample was made of PBMCs or T cells enriched from blood (not recorded which). Here the CDR3 reads CASSSGTGGSGYTF. CDR3 coding DNA: TGTGCCAGCAGCTCCGGGACAGGGGGCAGTGGCTACACCTTC.